This passage covers 5 T cell receptor beta chains from one sample sequenced in a study of T cells after yellow fever vaccination. TCRdb fed the 5' RACE reads into MiXCR, producing one record per CDR3 protein. The table includes just under 600,000 distinct CDR3 sequences, around an eighth detected once. Sequenced here: PBMCs, sampled on the day of the yellow fever booster vaccination. Source of these receptors: a man aged 25-45 years who received the YFV17D yellow fever vaccine.

This sequence joins TRBV5-4 and TRBJ2-7; possibly TRBD2 for D (5 bases). Trimming removed 2 bases from V and 6 bases from J, with 21 bases in between. CDR1 is SGHNT and CDR2 is YYREEE in the germline V gene (reference sequence). This CDR3 has 16 residues. The CDR3 reads CASSFGVTNRAREQYF. The CDR3 nucleotides are TGTGCCAGCAGCTTTGGGGTGACTAATCGGGCTCGCGAGCAGTACTTC.

The gene calls are TRBV18 and TRBJ1-5, with D hard to call. The CDR3 consists of 14 residues. Trimming left V 6 bases short and J 0 bases short, with 9 bases between. Germline values: CDR1 KGHSH, CDR2 LQKENI. The CDR3 is CASSAGYSNQPQHF. In DNA form, the CDR3 reads TGTGCCAGCTCGGCGGGCTATAGCAATCAGCCCCAGCATTTT.

This sequence joins TRBV6-1 and TRBJ2-6; D call uncertain. Germline V CDR1 and CDR2: MNHNS, SASEGT. CDR3 length equals 15 residues. Deletions cut 5 bases from V and 4 bases from J, with 12 bases between. The CDR3 region has the DNA TGTGCCAGCAGTCCCACGTATTTCGGGGCCAACGTCCTGACTTTC. Amino acid sequence: CASSPTYFGANVLTF.

V gene TRBV6-1 combines with J gene TRBJ2-1; perhaps TRBD1 as D (5 bases). The V end was cut by 6 bases, the J end by 4 bases, with 22 bases between. This CDR3 is 17 amino acids long. The V gene's germline CDR1 is MNHNS and CDR2 SASEGT. The CDR3 spells CASRPPPQGNSYNEQFF. The CDR3 DNA sequence: TGTGCCAGCAGACCACCTCCGCAGGGTAACTCTTACAATGAGCAGTTCTTC.

This clonotype has just a few counts. V gene TRBV19 combines with J gene TRBJ2-3; D gene unclear. Germline CDR1 and CDR2: LNHDA and SQIVND (reference sequence). V was pared by 5 bases and J by 1 base, with 10 bases between. The CDR3 contains 14 residues. CDR3 amino acids: CASSPQHGTDTQYF. In nucleotides, the CDR3 is TGTGCCAGTAGTCCCCAGCACGGCACAGATACGCAGTATTTT.